The 21 T cell receptor beta chains below were found in one sample sequenced in a study of cytomegalovirus exposure and HLA in healthy donors. The PCR employed 60 Vbeta primers together with 13 Jbeta primers. Clones were read by immunoSEQ multiplex PCR, and TCRdb kept only the in-frame ones, dropping some. Of some 250,000 clones listed, about 86% are singletons. The sequencing input was PBMCs. These TCRs come from an older woman in good health and CMV-seropositive.

The chain recombines TRBV2 with TRBJ1-1; D perhaps matches TRBD1 (6 bases). The length of the CDR3 is 15 residues. The V gene's germline CDR1 is SNHLY and CDR2 FYNNEI. V gave up 5 bases and J gave up 0 bases, with 13 bases separating them. The CDR3 region is CASSLGQTLNTEAFF. The DNA for the CDR3 is TGTGCCAGCAGTCTTGGACAGACATTGAACACTGAAGCTTTCTTT.

The chain couples TRBV6-5 to TRBJ1-4; TRBD1 matches at 9 bases. Trimming took 6 bases from V and 7 from J; bases not matched to a gene: 6. This CDR3 region has 14 residues. Germline values: CDR1 MNHEY, CDR2 SVGAGI. DNA for the CDR3: TGTGCCAGCAGGGGGACAGGGAGGGGTGAAAAACTGTTTTTT. Translating it yields CASRGTGRGEKLFF.

This chain's CDR3 is CASSYERIGAREAFF. For the CDR3, the DNA is TGTGCCAGCAGTTACGAAAGGATAGGGGCCCGTGAAGCTTTCTTT. The rearrangement uses TRBV6-5 and TRBJ1-1; D might be TRBD1 (5 bases). The germline V and J ends were trimmed by 2 bases and 7 bases, with 17 bases remaining between them. Germline assignment: CDR1 MNHEY and CDR2 SVGAGI. The CDR3 length is 15 residues.

The chain is built from TRBV5-4 and TRBJ2-5; perhaps TRBD1 as D (6 bases). The V gene's germline CDR1 is SGHNT and CDR2 YYREEE (reference sequence). There are 15 residues in the CDR3. Trimming left V 4 bases short and J 2 bases short, with 15 bases between. CDR3 protein: CASSRQQGQQETQYF. DNA for the CDR3: TGTGCCAGCAGCAGACAACAGGGCCAACAAGAGACCCAGTACTTC.

The chain uses TRBV5-1 and TRBJ2-1, with 10 nucleotides matching TRBD2. With V trimmed by 4 bases and J by 0 bases, 13 bases remained unmatched. CDR1 and CDR2 (germline): SGHRS, YFSETQ. This CDR3 comprises 19 residues. This CDR3 reads CASSPRTSGAQGSYNEQFF. The DNA of the CDR3 is TGCGCCAGCAGCCCCCGAACTAGCGGGGCACAGGGCTCCTACAATGAGCAGTTCTTC. Using reference TRBV5-1 and TRBJ2-1 for the parts outside the CDR3, the full variable domain is KAGVTQTPRYLIKTRGQQVTLSCSPISGHRSVSWYQQTPGQGLQFLFEYFSETQRNKGNFPGRFSGRQFSNSRSEMNVSTLELGDSALYLCASSPRTSGAQGSYNEQFFGPGTRLTVL.

The rearrangement uses TRBV30 and TRBJ1-3; D is ambiguous. The CDR3 length is 11 residues. CDR1 is GTSNPN and CDR2 is SVGIG in the germline V gene (reference sequence). V was shortened by 4 bases and J by 2 bases, with 3 bases between the two germline ends. CDR3 in DNA: TGTGCCTGGACAGCTGGAAACACCATATATTTT. Translated, it gives CAWTAGNTIYF.

This clone was found a few times. J is TRBJ1-5 and V is TRBV10-1, with a possible D match to TRBD1 (6 bases). The germline V gene encodes CDR1 WNHNN and CDR2 SYGVQD (reference sequence). Trimming stripped 1 base from V and 0 bases from J, with 19 bases between. This CDR3 contains 19 residues. CDR3 sequence: CASSEFRQAPLYSNQPQHF. The DNA of the CDR3 is TGCGCCAGCAGTGAGTTCCGACAGGCGCCTCTCTATAGCAATCAGCCCCAGCATTTT.

The CDR3, as DNA: TGTGCCAGCAGCCCGAGGGAGGGGGGATACAATGAGCAGTTCTTC. The encoded protein is CASSPREGGYNEQFF. V is TRBV7-6 and J is TRBJ2-1; D is possibly TRBD2 (7 bases). V lost 5 bases and J lost 4, with 15 bases in between. The CDR3 totals 15 residues. Germline loops: CDR1 SGHVS, CDR2 FNYEAQ.

The genes are TRBV5-1 and TRBJ2-3, with TRBD1 matching 10 bases. The CDR3 has 15 residues. After removal of 4 bases from V and 4 bases from J, the junction contained 6 bases not matched to a gene. CDR1 SGHRS and CDR2 YFSETQ come from the germline V gene. The CDR3 bases are TGCGCCAGCAGCCCGGGACAGGGGTCGGCAGATACGCAGTATTTT. Protein: CASSPGQGSADTQYF. The full variable domain, with the rest looked up from reference TRBV5-1 and TRBJ2-3, is KAGVTQTPRYLIKTRGQQVTLSCSPISGHRSVSWYQQTPGQGLQFLFEYFSETQRNKGNFPGRFSGRQFSNSRSEMNVSTLELGDSALYLCASSPGQGSADTQYFGPGTRLTVL.

V gene TRBV14 combines with J gene TRBJ1-4, with a weak D call TRBD1 (5 bases). The CDR3 is 15 residues long. Germline V gives CDR1 SGHDN, CDR2 FVKESK. V lost 4 bases and J lost 8, with 17 bases in between. In DNA, the CDR3 is TGTGCCAGCAGCCCCTTTGGGGGGGGTTGGGAAAAACTGTTTTTT. This encodes CASSPFGGGWEKLFF.

This sequence joins TRBV9 and TRBJ1-1; D is uncertain. The CDR3 covers 13 residues. Germline CDR1 and CDR2: SGDLS and YYNGEE. The V end was cut by 3 bases, the J end by 6 bases, with 12 bases between. The CDR3 protein is CASSAVGGPEAFF. CDR3 nucleotides: TGTGCCAGCAGCGCCGTCGGTGGTCCTGAAGCTTTCTTT.

The chain carries TRBV2 and TRBJ2-7, with 7 bases that match TRBD2. The CDR3 has 15 residues. J lost 5 bases, V lost 1 base, and 8 bases had no gene match. Germline assignment: CDR1 SNHLY and CDR2 FYNNEI. CDR3 DNA sequence: TGTGCCAGCAGTGAAGTAGAAAGTAGCGGGCACGAGCAGTACTTC. Its translation is CASSEVESSGHEQYF. The variable domain in full, completed from reference TRBV2 and TRBJ2-7, reads EPEVTQTPSHQVTQMGQEVILRCVPISNHLYFYWYRQILGQKVEFLVSFYNNEISEKSEIFDDQFSVERPDGSNFTLKIRSTKLEDSAMYFCASSEVESSGHEQYFGPGTRLTVT.

This clone was seen just once. The identical CDR3 is also encoded by other nucleotide sequences in the sample. The chain uses TRBV6-5 and TRBJ1-4, with a tentative D call TRBD1 (6 bases). Germline assignment: CDR1 MNHEY and CDR2 SVGAGI. The CDR3 runs to 14 residues. The germline V and J ends were trimmed by 6 bases and 2 bases, with 10 bases remaining between them. This CDR3 reads CASSRGWTNEKLFF. The CDR3 bases are TGTGCCAGCAGCAGGGGATGGACTAATGAAAAACTGTTTTTT.

V is TRBV4-2 and J is TRBJ2-2, with D hard to call. This CDR3 contains 15 residues. The ends were cut back, 2 bases at V and 1 base at J, with 8 bases in the middle. The V gene's germline CDR1 is LGHNA and CDR2 YNFKEQ. DNA of the CDR3: TGTGCCAGCAGCCAAAGTCGCAGGAACACCGGGGAGCTGTTTTTT. It translates to CASSQSRRNTGELFF.

The gene calls are TRBV27 and TRBJ1-5, with D unresolved. The CDR3 consists of 13 residues. CDR1 is MNHEY, CDR2 SMNVEV, per germline (reference sequence). With 0 bases removed from V and 4 bases from J, the gap between germline ends came to 4 bases. The CDR3 loop reads CASSLSRNQPQHF. CDR3 DNA sequence: TGTGCCAGCAGTTTATCGAGAAATCAGCCCCAGCATTTT.

The chain employs TRBV7-9 and TRBJ2-7; TRBD2 aligns across 10 bases. The CDR3 sequence is 15 residues long. Germline V gene lookup returns CDR1 SEHNR and CDR2 FQNEAQ (reference sequence). V was clipped by 2 bases and J by 6 bases; unmatched bases: 7. The CDR3 DNA reads TGTGCCAGCAGCTTACCAGCGGGAGGGGGAAGCGAGCAGTACTTC. It codes for CASSLPAGGGSEQYF. The full variable domain, with the rest looked up from reference TRBV7-9 and TRBJ2-7, is DTGVSQNPRHKITKRGQNVTFRCDPISEHNRLYWYRQTLGQGPEFLTYFQNEAQLEKSRLLSDRFSAERPKGSFSTLEIQRTEQGDSAMYLCASSLPAGGGSEQYFGPGTRLTVT.

The rearrangement links TRBV10-3 to TRBJ2-3; the D gene is possibly TRBD1 (5 bases). V gave up 6 bases and J gave up 5 bases, with 9 bases separating them. The CDR3 has 12 residues. In germline, CDR1 is ENHRY, CDR2 SYGVKD. CDR3 residues: CAIRGLGDTQYF. CDR3 nucleotide sequence: TGTGCCATCAGGGGGCTAGGAGATACGCAGTATTTT.

The gene calls are TRBV2 and TRBJ2-1, with D perhaps TRBD1 (5 bases). The CDR3 extends over 10 amino acids. Germline CDR1 and CDR2: SNHLY and FYNNEI. Trimming removed 7 bases from V and 7 bases from J, with 5 bases in between. CDR3 sequence (DNA): TGTGCCAGCAAGGGGAATGAGCAGTTCTTC. Encoded protein: CASKGNEQFF.

This rearrangement joins TRBV19 to TRBJ2-1; no definite D call. Germline CDR1 LNHDA, CDR2 SQIVND (reference sequence). The CDR3 has 13 residues. Deletions cut 5 bases from V and 10 bases from J, with 15 bases between. In DNA form, the CDR3 reads TGTGCCAGTAGTGCCCAGACTTCTCTGGAGCAGTTCTTC. It is translated as CASSAQTSLEQFF.

This rearrangement joins TRBV19 to TRBJ2-7, with TRBD1 as a possible D gene (7 bases). Germline-derived CDR1 and CDR2 are LNHDA and SQIVND (reference sequence). V was trimmed by 2 bases and J by 3 bases, leaving 11 bases between them. CDR3 length: 14 amino acids. The DNA for the CDR3 is TGTGCCAGTAGTATACAGGGGGGTTTCTACGAGCAGTACTTC. This sequence encodes CASSIQGGFYEQYF.

The V call is TRBV11-2, the J call TRBJ1-3; 8 positions match TRBD1. The V gene's germline CDR1 is SGHAT and CDR2 FQNNGV. Trimming at V came to 6 bases and at J to 8 bases, leaving 15 bases not matched to a gene. The CDR3 contains 16 residues. The CDR3 region has the DNA TGTGCCAGCAGTTCACCGAGGACAGGGATTATGGACACCATATATTTT. This codes for CASSSPRTGIMDTIYF.